This T cell receptor (beta chain) was recorded in a study of early T cells in non-severe SARS-CoV-2 infection. Overall study findings and caveats: Comparison of clonotypes with VDJdb favored anti-spike CD8 responses while missing private and CD4 specificities.

The V gene's germline CDR1 is MNHEY and CDR2 SVGAGI. V lost 1 base, J lost 7 bases, and 13 bases lay in between. The CDR3 loop spans 14 amino acids. This clonotype was counted ten times or more. Its antigen is still unknown. Each CDR3 protein is one row after TCRdb ran MiXCR on the 5' RACE reads. The sample contains 30,000 to 40,000 distinct CDR3 sequences, 4.5% to 5.5% of which appear only once. This chain connects TRBV6-5 to TRBJ1-2; no reliable D call. The material sequenced was whole blood. The clonotype comes from an adult who was a healthcare worker with PCR-confirmed SARS-CoV-2 infection or an uninfected control (not recorded which). The CDR3 here is CASSYFPNEVGYTF. Written as DNA, the CDR3 is TGTGCCAGCAGTTACTTCCCCAACGAAGTTGGCTACACCTTC.